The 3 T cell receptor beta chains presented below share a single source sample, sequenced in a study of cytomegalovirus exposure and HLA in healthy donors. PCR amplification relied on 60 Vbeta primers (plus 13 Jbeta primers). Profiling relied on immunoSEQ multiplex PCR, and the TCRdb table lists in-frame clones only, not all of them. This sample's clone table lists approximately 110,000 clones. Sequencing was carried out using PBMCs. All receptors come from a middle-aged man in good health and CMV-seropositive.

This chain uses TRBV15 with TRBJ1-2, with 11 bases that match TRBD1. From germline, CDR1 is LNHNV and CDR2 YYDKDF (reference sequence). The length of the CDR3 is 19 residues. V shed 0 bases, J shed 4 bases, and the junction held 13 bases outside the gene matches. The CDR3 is CATSRDYAGTGGTSYGYTF. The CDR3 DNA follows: TGTGCCACCAGCAGAGACTATGCCGGGACAGGGGGGACCTCCTATGGCTACACCTTC.

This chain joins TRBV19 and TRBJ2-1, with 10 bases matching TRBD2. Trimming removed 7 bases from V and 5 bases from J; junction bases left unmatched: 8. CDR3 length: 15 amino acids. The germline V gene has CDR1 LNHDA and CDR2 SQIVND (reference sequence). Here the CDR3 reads CASKAGGPSDNEQFF. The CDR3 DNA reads TGTGCCAGTAAAGCGGGAGGGCCCAGTGACAATGAGCAGTTCTTC.

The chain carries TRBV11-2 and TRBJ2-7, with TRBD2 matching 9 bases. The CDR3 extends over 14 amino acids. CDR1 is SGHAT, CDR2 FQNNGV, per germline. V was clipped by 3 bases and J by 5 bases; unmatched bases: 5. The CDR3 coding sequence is TGTGCCAGCAGCTTTAGCGGGAGTGTGGACGAGCAGTACTTC. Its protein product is CASSFSGSVDEQYF.